This TCR beta chain was observed in a study of CD8+CD57+ T cells in acquired aplastic anemia. Study in general: Sorted CD4+ and CD8+ cells gave an average of approximately 3 ug of DNA.

This CDR3 has 13 amino acids. Trimming left V 7 bases short and J 0 bases short, with 10 bases between. The germline V gene encodes CDR1 SQVTM and CDR2 ANQGSEA. Study-level points and caveats: Shared by patients and controls, almost 30 CD8+ CDR3s were abundant in patients.

In its sample, this clonotype was seen many times. Its antigen remains unidentified. Template material for TCR beta VDJ and CDR3 profiling consisted of genomic DNA. In TCRdb, the reads were re-called with MiXCR into one record per CDR3 protein. The table has 100,000 to 150,000 distinct CDR3 sequences, more than 40% seen once; the top ten hold about 2.3%. The sequence was obtained from a human donor in good health, serving as a control. Sequenced material: sorted CD4+, CD8+, or CD8+CD57+ T cells (not recorded which) from PBMCs. The chain combines TRBV29-1 with TRBJ1-5; D is ambiguous. The CDR3 DNA sequence: TGCAGCGCCGGCCCGGATAGCAATCAGCCCCAGCATTTT. As protein: CSAGPDSNQPQHF.